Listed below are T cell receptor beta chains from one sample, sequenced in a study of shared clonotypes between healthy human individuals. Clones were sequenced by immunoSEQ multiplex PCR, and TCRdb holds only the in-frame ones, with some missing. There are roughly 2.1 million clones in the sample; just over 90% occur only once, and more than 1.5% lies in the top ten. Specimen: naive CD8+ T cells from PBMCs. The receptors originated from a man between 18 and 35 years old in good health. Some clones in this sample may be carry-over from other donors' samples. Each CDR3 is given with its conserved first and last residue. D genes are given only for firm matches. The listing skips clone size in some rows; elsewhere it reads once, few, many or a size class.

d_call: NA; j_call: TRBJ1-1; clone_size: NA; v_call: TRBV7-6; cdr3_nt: TGTGCCAGCAGCTTACAGGAATTAAGAGGCACTGAAGCTTTCTTT; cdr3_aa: CASSLQELRGTEAFF
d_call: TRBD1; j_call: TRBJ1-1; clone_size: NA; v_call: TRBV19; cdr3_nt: TGTGCCAGTAGCATGGCAGGGGGGCCTGAAGCTTTCTTT; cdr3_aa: CASSMAGGPEAFF
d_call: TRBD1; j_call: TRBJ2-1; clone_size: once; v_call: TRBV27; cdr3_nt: TGTGCCAGCAGATCCCTTTTCTGGGACAGGGGGCAGGGTGAGCAGTTCTTC; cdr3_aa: CASRSLFWDRGQGEQFF
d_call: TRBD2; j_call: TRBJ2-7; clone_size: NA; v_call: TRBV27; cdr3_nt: TGTGCCAGCAGTAAACTAGCGGGAGGAGCGTACGAGCAGTACTTC; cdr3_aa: CASSKLAGGAYEQYF
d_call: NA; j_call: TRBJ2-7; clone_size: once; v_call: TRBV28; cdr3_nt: TGTGCCAGCAGCCCCACCGCAAAGAGCTCCTACGAGCAGTACTTC; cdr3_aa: CASSPTAKSSYEQYF
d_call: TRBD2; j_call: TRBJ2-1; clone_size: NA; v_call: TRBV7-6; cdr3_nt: TGTGCCAGCAGCTTAGGACTAGCGGGAACCAATGAGCAGTTCTTC; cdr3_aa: CASSLGLAGTNEQFF
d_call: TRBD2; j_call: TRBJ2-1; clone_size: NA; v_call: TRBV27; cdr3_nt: TGTGCCAGCGGGGAGCGGGGGAGCTCCTACAATGAGCAGTTCTTC; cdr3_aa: CASGERGSSYNEQFF
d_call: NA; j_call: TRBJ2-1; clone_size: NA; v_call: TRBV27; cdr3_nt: TGTGCCAGCTCCCACGGGGGTGAGCAGTTCTTC; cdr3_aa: CASSHGGEQFF
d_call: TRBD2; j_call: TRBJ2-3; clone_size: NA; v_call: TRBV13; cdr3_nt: TGTGCCAGCAGCTCCTACCAGACTAGCGGGAGCACAGATACGCAGTATTTT; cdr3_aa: CASSSYQTSGSTDTQYF
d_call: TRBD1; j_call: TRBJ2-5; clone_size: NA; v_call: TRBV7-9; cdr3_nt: TGTGCCAGCAGCCCCCCAGTTTTAGTGGGCGACAGGGGAGAGACCCAGTACTTC; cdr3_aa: CASSPPVLVGDRGETQYF
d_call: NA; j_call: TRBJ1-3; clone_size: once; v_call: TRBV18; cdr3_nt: TGTGCCAGCTCACCAGGGCGCTCTGGAAACACCATATATTTT; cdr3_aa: CASSPGRSGNTIYF
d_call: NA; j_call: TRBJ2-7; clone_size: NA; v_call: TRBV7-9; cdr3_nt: TGTGCCAGCAGCTTAGTATCGGGCTCCTACGAGCAGTACTTC; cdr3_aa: CASSLVSGSYEQYF
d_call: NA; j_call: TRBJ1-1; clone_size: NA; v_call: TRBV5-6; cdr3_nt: TGTGCCAGCAGCCCCTGGTCTTATAGTTCTGAAGCTTTCTTT; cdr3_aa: CASSPWSYSSEAFF
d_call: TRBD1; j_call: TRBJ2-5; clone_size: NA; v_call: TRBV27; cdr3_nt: TGTGCCAGCAGTTTATGGGGGACAGGAGAGACCCAGTACTTC; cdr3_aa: CASSLWGTGETQYF
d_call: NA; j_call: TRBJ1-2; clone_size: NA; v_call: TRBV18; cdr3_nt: TGTGCCAGCTCACCACGCGGGACGGAAGCTAACTATGGCTACACCTTC; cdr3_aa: CASSPRGTEANYGYTF
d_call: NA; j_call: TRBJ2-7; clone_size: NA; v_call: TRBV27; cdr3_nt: TGTGCCAGCAGTTTCGACCCTAGCAACGAGCAGTACTTC; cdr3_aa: CASSFDPSNEQYF
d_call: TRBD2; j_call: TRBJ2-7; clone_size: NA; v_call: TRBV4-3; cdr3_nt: TGCGCCAGCAGCCAAGTTGTTTTAGCGGGAGTTCCCGAGCAGTACTTC; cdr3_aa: CASSQVVLAGVPEQYF
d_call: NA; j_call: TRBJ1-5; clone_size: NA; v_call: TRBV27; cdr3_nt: TGTGCCAGCAGTTTATCCGGTCAGGGATCGTATAGCAATCAGCCCCAGCATTTT; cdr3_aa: CASSLSGQGSYSNQPQHF
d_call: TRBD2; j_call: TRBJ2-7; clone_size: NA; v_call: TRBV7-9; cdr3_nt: TGTGCCAGCAGCCCACTAGCGGGAGGGGGTTCCGAGCAGTACTTC; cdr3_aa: CASSPLAGGGSEQYF
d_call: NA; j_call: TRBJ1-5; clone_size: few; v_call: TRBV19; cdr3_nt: TGTGCCAGTAGTATGTGGGCGGGGAACAATCAGCCCCAGCATTTT; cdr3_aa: CASSMWAGNNQPQHF
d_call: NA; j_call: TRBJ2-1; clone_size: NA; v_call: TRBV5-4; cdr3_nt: TGTGCCAGCAGCTTGAAATGGGCGACCAGCTCCTACAATGAGCAGTTCTTC; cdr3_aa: CASSLKWATSSYNEQFF
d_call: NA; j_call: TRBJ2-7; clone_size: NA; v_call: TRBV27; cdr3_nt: TGTGCCAGCAGTTTCTCGCAGAGCTACGAGCAGTACTTC; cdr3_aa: CASSFSQSYEQYF